The rows below give T cell receptor beta chains drawn from one sample of a study of cytomegalovirus exposure and HLA in healthy donors. Produced via immunoSEQ multiplex PCR; TCRdb's table is partial and in-frame only. The specimen's table records 55,000 to 80,000 clones. Sequenced sample: PBMCs. These receptor sequences come from a man aged 35 to 55 in good health and CMV-seronegative. Both conserved end residues are part of each CDR3. The order of the fields is J gene, V gene, CDR3 protein.

j_gene: TRBJ2-7
v_gene: TRBV28
CDR3aa: CASSNNRGYEQYF

j_gene: TRBJ2-3
v_gene: TRBV27
CDR3aa: CASSLRVWSRDTQYF

j_gene: TRBJ2-7
v_gene: TRBV6-5
CDR3aa: CASKTNSGKQYF

j_gene: TRBJ1-2
v_gene: TRBV28
CDR3aa: CASSTGARSYGYTF

j_gene: TRBJ1-2
v_gene: TRBV19
CDR3aa: CASIPGSEGYGYTF

j_gene: TRBJ1-1
v_gene: TRBV4-2
CDR3aa: CASSETAGQGTEAFF

j_gene: TRBJ2-7
v_gene: TRBV29-1
CDR3aa: CSVEDPGQGGVVYEQYF

j_gene: TRBJ2-1
v_gene: TRBV7-3
CDR3aa: CASSLMAGGLYNEQFF

j_gene: TRBJ1-4
v_gene: TRBV15
CDR3aa: CATSAPGYDEKLFF

j_gene: TRBJ1-6
v_gene: TRBV29-1
CDR3aa: CSVEFSETPLHF

j_gene: TRBJ1-5
v_gene: TRBV28
CDR3aa: CASSPLGGGPNQPQHF

j_gene: TRBJ1-5
v_gene: TRBV5-1
CDR3aa: CASSPSTGNQPQHF